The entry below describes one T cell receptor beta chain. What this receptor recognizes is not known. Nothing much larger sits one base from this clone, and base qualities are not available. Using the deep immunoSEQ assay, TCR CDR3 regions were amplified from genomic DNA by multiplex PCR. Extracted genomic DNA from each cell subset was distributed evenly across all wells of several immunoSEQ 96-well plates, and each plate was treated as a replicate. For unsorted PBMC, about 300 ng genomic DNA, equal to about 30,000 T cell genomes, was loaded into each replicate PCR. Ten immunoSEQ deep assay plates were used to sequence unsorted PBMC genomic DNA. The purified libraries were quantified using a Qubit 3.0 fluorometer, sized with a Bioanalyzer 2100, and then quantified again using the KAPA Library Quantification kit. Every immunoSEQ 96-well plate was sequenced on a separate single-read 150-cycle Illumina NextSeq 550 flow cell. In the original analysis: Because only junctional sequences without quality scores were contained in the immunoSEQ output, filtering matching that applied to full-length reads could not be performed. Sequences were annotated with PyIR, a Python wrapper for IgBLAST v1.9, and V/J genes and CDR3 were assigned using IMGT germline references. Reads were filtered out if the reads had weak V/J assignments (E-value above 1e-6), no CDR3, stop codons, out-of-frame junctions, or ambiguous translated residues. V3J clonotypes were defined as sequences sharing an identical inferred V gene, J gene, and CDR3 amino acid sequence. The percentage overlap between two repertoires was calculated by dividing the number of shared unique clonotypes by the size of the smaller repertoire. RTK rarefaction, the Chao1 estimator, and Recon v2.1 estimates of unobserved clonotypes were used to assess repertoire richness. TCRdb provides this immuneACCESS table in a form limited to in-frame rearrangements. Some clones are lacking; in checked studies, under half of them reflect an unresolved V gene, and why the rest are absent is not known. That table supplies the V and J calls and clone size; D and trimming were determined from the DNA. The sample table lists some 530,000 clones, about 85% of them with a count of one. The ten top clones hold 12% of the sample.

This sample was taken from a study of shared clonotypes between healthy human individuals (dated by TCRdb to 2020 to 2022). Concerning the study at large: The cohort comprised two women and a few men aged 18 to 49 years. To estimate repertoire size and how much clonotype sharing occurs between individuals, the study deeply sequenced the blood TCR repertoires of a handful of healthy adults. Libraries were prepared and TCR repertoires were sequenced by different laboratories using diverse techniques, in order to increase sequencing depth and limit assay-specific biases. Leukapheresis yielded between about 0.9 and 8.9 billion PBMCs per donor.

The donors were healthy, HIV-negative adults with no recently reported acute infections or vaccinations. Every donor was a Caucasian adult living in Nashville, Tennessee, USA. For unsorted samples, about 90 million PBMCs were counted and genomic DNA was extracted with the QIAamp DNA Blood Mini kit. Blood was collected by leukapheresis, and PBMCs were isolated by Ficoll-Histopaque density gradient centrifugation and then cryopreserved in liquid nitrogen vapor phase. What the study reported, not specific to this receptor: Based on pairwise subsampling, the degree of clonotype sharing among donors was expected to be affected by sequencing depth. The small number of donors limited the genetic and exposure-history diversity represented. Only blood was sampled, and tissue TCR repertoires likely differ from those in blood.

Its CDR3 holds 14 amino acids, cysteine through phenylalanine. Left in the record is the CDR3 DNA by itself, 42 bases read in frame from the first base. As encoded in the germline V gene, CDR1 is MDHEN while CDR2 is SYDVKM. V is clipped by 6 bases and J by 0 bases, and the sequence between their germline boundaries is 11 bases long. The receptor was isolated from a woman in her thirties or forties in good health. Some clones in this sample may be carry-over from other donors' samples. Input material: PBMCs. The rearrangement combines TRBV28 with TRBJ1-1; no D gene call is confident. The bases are TGTGCCAGCAGGGAAGGACGGCTGAACACTGAAGCTTTCTTT. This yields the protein CASREGRLNTEAFF.